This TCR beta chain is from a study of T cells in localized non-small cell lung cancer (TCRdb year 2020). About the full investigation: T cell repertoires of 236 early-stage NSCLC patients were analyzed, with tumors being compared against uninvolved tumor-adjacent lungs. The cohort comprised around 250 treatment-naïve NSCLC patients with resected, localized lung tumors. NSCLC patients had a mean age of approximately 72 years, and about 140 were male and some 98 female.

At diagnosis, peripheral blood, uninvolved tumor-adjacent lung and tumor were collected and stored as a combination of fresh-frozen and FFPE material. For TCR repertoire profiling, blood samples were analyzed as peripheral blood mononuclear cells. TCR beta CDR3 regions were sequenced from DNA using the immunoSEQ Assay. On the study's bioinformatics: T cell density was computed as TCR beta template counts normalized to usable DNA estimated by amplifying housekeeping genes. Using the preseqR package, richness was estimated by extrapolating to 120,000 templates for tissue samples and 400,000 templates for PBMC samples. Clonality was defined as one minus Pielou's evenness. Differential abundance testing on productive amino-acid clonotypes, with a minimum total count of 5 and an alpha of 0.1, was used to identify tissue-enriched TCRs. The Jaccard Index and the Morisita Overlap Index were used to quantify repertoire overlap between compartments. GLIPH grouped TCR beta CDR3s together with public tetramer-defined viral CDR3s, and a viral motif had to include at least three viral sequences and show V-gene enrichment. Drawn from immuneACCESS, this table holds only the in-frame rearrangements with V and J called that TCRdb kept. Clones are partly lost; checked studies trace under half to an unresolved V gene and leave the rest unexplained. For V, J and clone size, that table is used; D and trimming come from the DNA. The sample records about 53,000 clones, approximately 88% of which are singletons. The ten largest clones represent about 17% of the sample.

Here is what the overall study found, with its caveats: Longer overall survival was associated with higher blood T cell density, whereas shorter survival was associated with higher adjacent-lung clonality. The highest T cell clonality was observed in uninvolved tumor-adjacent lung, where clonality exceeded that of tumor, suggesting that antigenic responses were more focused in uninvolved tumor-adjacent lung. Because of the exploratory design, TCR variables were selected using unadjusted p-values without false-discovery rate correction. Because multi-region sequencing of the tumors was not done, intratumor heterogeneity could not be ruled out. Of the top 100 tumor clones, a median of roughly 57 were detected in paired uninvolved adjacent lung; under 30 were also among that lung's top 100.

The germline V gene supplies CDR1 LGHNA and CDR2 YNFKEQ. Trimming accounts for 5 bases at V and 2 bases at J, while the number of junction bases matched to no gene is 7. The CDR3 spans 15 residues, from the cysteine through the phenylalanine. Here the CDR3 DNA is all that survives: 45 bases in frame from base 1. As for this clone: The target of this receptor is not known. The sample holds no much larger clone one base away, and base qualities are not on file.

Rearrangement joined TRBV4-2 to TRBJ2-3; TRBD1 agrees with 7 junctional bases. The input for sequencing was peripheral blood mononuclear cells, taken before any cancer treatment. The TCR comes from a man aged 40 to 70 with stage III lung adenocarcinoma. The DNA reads TGTGCCAGCAGCTTGAGGGACAGTTACACAGATACGCAGTATTTT. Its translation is CASSLRDSYTDTQYF.